The entry below describes one TCR beta chain. No antigen is known for it. This record belongs to a study of blood T cells in healthy people across ages. Primers used in a second PCR of roughly 6 to 11 cycles were a sample-barcoded 5' primer and a J-beta primer mix. Every sample gave at least 2.5 million paired-end reads containing CDR3. A single record per CDR3 protein comes from TCRdb applying MiXCR to the 5' RACE reads. The table records about 1,000,000 distinct CDR3 sequences, around 45% of them present only once. Study-wide results and limits: The long-lived group displayed more naive CD4+ cells, plus higher diversity, than the aged donors did.

The germline V and J ends were trimmed by 1 base and 1 base, with 13 bases remaining between them. Germline V lookup: CDR1 LGHNA, CDR2 YSLEER. The CDR3 spans 16 residues. V gene TRBV4-3 combines with J gene TRBJ1-2, with D maybe TRBD1 (5 bases). This sequence was found in a woman in her sixties in good health. The material sequenced was blood. CDR3 sequence: CASSQVRGVRNYGYTF. The CDR3 region has the DNA TGCGCCAGCAGCCAAGTTAGGGGTGTTCGTAACTATGGCTACACCTTC.